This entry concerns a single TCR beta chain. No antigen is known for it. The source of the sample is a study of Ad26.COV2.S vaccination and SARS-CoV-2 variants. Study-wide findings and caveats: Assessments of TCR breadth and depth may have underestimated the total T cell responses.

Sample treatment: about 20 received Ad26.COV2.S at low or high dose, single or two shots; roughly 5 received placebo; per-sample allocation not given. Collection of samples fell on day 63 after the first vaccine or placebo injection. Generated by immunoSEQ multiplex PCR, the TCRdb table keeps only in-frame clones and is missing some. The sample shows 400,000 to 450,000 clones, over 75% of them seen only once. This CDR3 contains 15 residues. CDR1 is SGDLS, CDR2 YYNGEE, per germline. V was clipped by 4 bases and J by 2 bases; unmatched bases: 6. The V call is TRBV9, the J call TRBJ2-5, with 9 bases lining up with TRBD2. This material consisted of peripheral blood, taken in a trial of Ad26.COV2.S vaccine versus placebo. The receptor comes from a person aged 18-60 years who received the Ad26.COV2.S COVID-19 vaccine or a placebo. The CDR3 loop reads CASSPTSGVQETQYF. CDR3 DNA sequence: TGTGCCAGCAGCCCGACTAGCGGAGTACAAGAGACCCAGTACTTC.